This T cell receptor beta chain was observed in a study of cytomegalovirus exposure and HLA in healthy donors. Across the study: A later analysis reported the 90 to 150 validation repertoires used the same platform as the approximately 670 first-cohort repertoires.

Repertoires were generated with immunoSEQ multiplex PCR, while TCRdb's copy carries only in-frame clones and drops some. The sample carries some 290,000 clones, over 75% recorded once. Study conclusions and caveats: In vitro assays verified that three CMV-associated chains recognized CMV antigens specifically. The finding came from a later analysis; first-cohort TCR clusters tended to co-occur in the roughly 110 validation repertoires.

On this clone: Its antigen is still unknown.

The CDR3 covers 14 residues. CDR1 SGHAT and CDR2 FQNNGV come from the germline V gene. V lost 5 bases and J lost 6, with 15 bases in between. The chain couples TRBV11-2 to TRBJ2-3, with D perhaps TRBD1 (8 bases). The clonotype comes from a man aged 25-45 years in good health and CMV-seronegative. Sequenced input: PBMCs. The CDR3 is CASSPTGEGDTQYF. In DNA form, the CDR3 reads TGTGCCAGCAGCCCGACAGGGGAGGGCGATACGCAGTATTTT.